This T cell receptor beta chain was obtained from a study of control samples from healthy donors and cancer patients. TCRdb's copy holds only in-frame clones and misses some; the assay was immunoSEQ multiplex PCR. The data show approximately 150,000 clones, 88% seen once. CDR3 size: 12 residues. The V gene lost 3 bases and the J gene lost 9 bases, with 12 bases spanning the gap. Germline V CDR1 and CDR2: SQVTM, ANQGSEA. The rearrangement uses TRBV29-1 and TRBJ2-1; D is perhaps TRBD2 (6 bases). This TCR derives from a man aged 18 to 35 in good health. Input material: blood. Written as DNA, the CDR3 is TGCAGCGTTGAGGTGGGGACTGGTGAGCAGTTCTTC. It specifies CSVEVGTGEQFF.